This T cell receptor beta chain was obtained from a study of low-dose radiotherapy and immunotherapy resistance in tumors. The CDR3 consists of 14 residues. The V gene lost 5 bases and the J gene lost 5 bases, with 12 bases spanning the gap. From germline, CDR1 is LGHDT and CDR2 YNNKEL (reference sequence). Primers targeting TRAV and TRBV primed first-strand cDNA, covering alpha and beta chains. A constant-region primer paired with the V-primer adapter amplified TCRs over about 19 PCR cycles. TCRdb itself ran the reads through MiXCR, one entry per CDR3 protein. This table holds 13,000 or so distinct CDR3 sequences, about 75% found once.

This sequence joins TRBV3-1 and TRBJ2-2; perhaps TRBD1 as D (6 bases). The sequence came from a human donor with advanced metastatic prostate, ovarian, gallbladder or colorectal cancer (not recorded which). This table probably holds off-target reads from a library built for another chain. The CDR3 nucleotides read TGTGCCAGCAGCTTGGGGCAGGGGACCGGGGAGCTGTTTTTT. Its protein is CASSLGQGTGELFF.